Listed here are 27 T cell receptor beta chains from one sample, sequenced in a study of blood T cell repertoires in COVID-19 (dated by TCRdb to about 2020). Receptor libraries were prepared by the immunoSEQ multiplex PCR assay. In its TCRdb copy, this immuneACCESS table keeps in-frame sequences only and misses some clones. Where compared with another copy, unresolved V genes explain less than half of these, and the others have no known cause. The sample data list some 490,000 clones, and 70% to 90% of these were observed just once. 8.3% of the sample is taken by the ten largest. Source material: PBMCs or T cells enriched from blood (not recorded which). The receptors come from a woman aged 60-75 years who had recovered from COVID-19.

The rearrangement uses TRBV2 and TRBJ1-3; D may be TRBD1 (5 bases). V lost 8 bases and J 4 bases, leaving 12 bases between the germline ends. CDR1 is SNHLY and CDR2 is FYNNEI in the germline V gene. The CDR3 runs to 13 residues. The DNA of the CDR3 is TGTGCCAGCGCCAGGGTAACCGGAAACACCATATATTTT. This codes for CASARVTGNTIYF.

V usage is TRBV5-5 and J usage is TRBJ2-2; 8 bases match TRBD2. J gave up 5 bases and V 6 bases, and 9 bases lay outside the gene matches. The CDR3 runs to 15 residues. Germline CDR1 SGHKS, CDR2 YYEKEE (reference sequence). For the CDR3, the DNA is TGTGCCAGCAACGGGAGGGGGGTTTATACCGGGGAGCTGTTTTTT. Its protein is CASNGRGVYTGELFF.

The chain recombines TRBV3-1 (or the pseudogene TRBV3-2) with TRBJ2-6, with a possible D match to TRBD1 (5 bases). CDR3 length equals 14 residues. V was cut by 6 bases and J by 3 bases, with 9 bases left in between. Germline loops: CDR1 LGHDT, CDR2 YNNKEL (reference sequence). CDR3 sequence reads: CASRARDGANVLTF. The CDR3 DNA sequence: TGTGCCAGCAGAGCCAGGGATGGGGCCAACGTCCTGACTTTC.

The CDR3 region is CASNPGTVSGNTIYF. The CDR3, as DNA: TGTGCCTCCAACCCTGGGACAGTCTCTGGAAACACCATATATTTT. V is TRBV10-3 and J is TRBJ1-3; 7 nucleotides agree with TRBD1. V trimming: 11 bases; J trimming: 0 bases; junction bases outside the gene matches: 10. The CDR3 consists of 15 residues. Germline-derived CDR1 and CDR2 are ENHRY and SYGVKD.

This rearrangement joins TRBV18 to TRBJ2-4, with D unclear. The CDR3 has 14 residues. Between the trimmed V and J ends, which lost 4 bases and 5 bases, there was a span of 12 bases. The germline V gene encodes CDR1 KGHSH and CDR2 LQKENI. The CDR3 region has the DNA TGTGCCAGCTCACTACCCCACCGGGAAAACATTCAGTACTTC. Protein sequence: CASSLPHRENIQYF.

V is TRBV29-1 and J is TRBJ2-1, with a weak D call TRBD2 (6 bases). The germline V gene encodes CDR1 SQVTM and CDR2 ANQGSEA. The CDR3 spans 14 residues. The V end lost 4 bases, the J end lost 9 bases, and 19 bases lay between the germline ends. CDR3 sequence: CSVVRMGRQGEQFF. CDR3 nucleotide sequence: TGCAGCGTTGTTCGAATGGGGAGGCAGGGTGAGCAGTTCTTC.

This chain uses TRBV11-3 with TRBJ1-2; 8 bases match TRBD1. The length of the CDR3 is 13 residues. V lost 5 bases and J lost 4; bases outside the gene matches: 3. Germline lookup yields CDR1 SGHNT and CDR2 YENEEA. CDR3 bases: TGTGCCAGCAGCCTCGGACAGGGCTATGGCTACACCTTC. Its translation: CASSLGQGYGYTF.

The V call is TRBV2, the J call TRBJ1-3, with D unclear. The CDR3 is 15 amino acids. Trimming stripped 4 bases from V and 0 bases from J, with 10 bases between. Germline assignment: CDR1 SNHLY and CDR2 FYNNEI. The CDR3 spells CASSGRASSGNTIYF. The CDR3 DNA reads TGTGCCAGCAGTGGGCGGGCAAGCTCTGGAAACACCATATATTTT.

The gene calls are TRBV9 and TRBJ2-7; the match to TRBD2 covers 7 bases. V trimming: 0 bases; J trimming: 2 bases; junction bases outside the gene matches: 8. Germline CDR1 reads SGDLS; CDR2 reads YYNGEE. The CDR3 has 16 residues. The CDR3 region is CASSVGIAGLTYEQYF. The CDR3 DNA sequence: TGTGCCAGCAGCGTAGGGATAGCGGGTCTGACCTACGAGCAGTACTTC. Variable domain in full (rest from reference TRBV9 and TRBJ2-7): DSGVTQTPKHLITATGQRVTLRCSPRSGDLSVYWYQQSLDQGLQFLIQYYNGEERAKGNILERFSAQQFPDLHSELNLSSLELGDSALYFCASSVGIAGLTYEQYFGPGTRLTVT.

V and J are TRBV24-1 and TRBJ1-1, with 9 bases that match TRBD1. Germline V lookup: CDR1 KGHDR, CDR2 SFDVKD. CDR3 size: 14 residues. Trimming cost V 3 bases and J 9 bases; bases outside gene matches: 7. The CDR3: CATSDPGTGNQAFF. CDR3 nucleotides: TGTGCCACCAGTGATCCCGGGACAGGGAACCAAGCTTTCTTT.

This rearrangement joins TRBV4-2 to TRBJ1-4; D remains ambiguous. Trimming removed 2 bases at V and 8 bases at J, with 9 bases between. The CDR3 runs 13 residues. The germline V gene has CDR1 LGHNA and CDR2 YNFKEQ. CDR3 sequence (DNA): TGTGCCAGCAGCCAATTAGGAGAGGAAAAACTGTTTTTT. The encoded protein is CASSQLGEEKLFF.

This clone was observed a few times. J is TRBJ1-1 and V is TRBV25-1, with D possibly TRBD1 on 6 matching bases. This CDR3 has 13 residues. CDR1 and CDR2 from the germline V gene are MGHDK and SYGVNS. V lost 10 bases and J 8 bases, leaving 20 bases between the germline ends. The CDR3 coding sequence is TGTGCCACCCACCCGGACACAGGGTACGAAGCTTTCTTT. Protein sequence: CATHPDTGYEAFF.

Comments on this clone: The same CDR3 is also encoded by other DNA sequences in this sample. The V call is TRBV27, the J call TRBJ2-7; D might be TRBD2 (6 bases). Germline-derived CDR1 and CDR2 are MNHEY and SMNVEV (reference sequence). V was trimmed by 5 bases and J by 3 bases, leaving 11 bases between them. This CDR3 contains 13 residues. Here the CDR3 reads CASSPSGGYEQYF. The CDR3, as DNA: TGTGCCAGCAGTCCCTCCGGGGGCTACGAGCAGTACTTC.

About this clone: At one end, the junction sequence differs from germline, possibly due to a read error. The chain is built from TRBV2 and TRBJ2-2, with 7 bases matching TRBD2. This CDR3 contains 15 residues. Germline CDR1 reads SNHLY; CDR2 reads FYNNEI. CDR3: CASRPQGGNAGELFF. For the CDR3, the DNA is TGTGCCAGCAGGCCCCAGGGAGGGAACGCCGGGGAGCTGTTTTTT.

The CDR3 protein is CASSRGGSSNQPQHF. As DNA, the CDR3 is TGTGCCAGCAGTCGAGGGGGATCAAGCAATCAGCCCCAGCATTTT. The V and J genes are TRBV2 and TRBJ1-5; a possible D gene is TRBD1 (6 bases). The V and J ends lost 5 bases and 1 base respectively, with 12 bases between them. Germline loops: CDR1 SNHLY, CDR2 FYNNEI. The CDR3 runs to 15 residues. The whole variable domain, filled in from reference TRBV2 and TRBJ1-5, reads EPEVTQTPSHQVTQMGQEVILRCVPISNHLYFYWYRQILGQKVEFLVSFYNNEISEKSEIFDDQFSVERPDGSNFTLKIRSTKLEDSAMYFCASSRGGSSNQPQHFGDGTRLSIL.

The CDR3 DNA reads as TGTGCCTCCACAGCGACAGGTGCGAACTATGGCTACACCTTC. Residues: CASTATGANYGYTF. V gene TRBV30 combines with J gene TRBJ1-2; the D gene is possibly TRBD1 (6 bases). The CDR3 is 14 residues long. Looked up from germline, CDR1 is GTSNPN and CDR2 is SVGIG (reference sequence). V dropped 7 bases and J dropped 2 bases, with 17 bases sitting between them.

This clone showed up just a few times. This rearrangement joins TRBV28 to TRBJ1-5; D possibly corresponds to TRBD1 (5 bases). V lost 2 bases and J lost 7, with 12 bases in between. Germline V gene sequence: CDR1 MDHEN, CDR2 SYDVKM. CDR3 length: 14 residues. The CDR3 coding sequence is TGTGCCAGCAGTTTAACCGGGGGAAGACAGCCCCAGCATTTT. It encodes CASSLTGGRQPQHF.

CDR3 loop: CASRSSSGNTIYF. For the CDR3, the DNA is TGTGCCAGCAGGTCTAGCTCTGGAAACACCATATATTTT. The V call is TRBV6-5, the J call TRBJ1-3; D not certain. V lost 6 bases and J 0 bases, leaving 6 bases between the germline ends. The CDR3 totals 13 residues. Germline V gives CDR1 MNHEY, CDR2 SVGAGI.

The table lists this clone with a count of one. This rearrangement joins TRBV7-2 to TRBJ2-5; 14 nucleotides align to TRBD2. CDR3 length equals 18 residues. Losses at the gene ends were 0 bases for V and 2 bases for J; bases not matched to a gene: 5. Germline CDR1 and CDR2: SGHTA and FQGNSA. The CDR3 is CASSLARGTSGGQETQYF. In DNA form, the CDR3 reads TGTGCCAGCAGCTTAGCGCGCGGGACTAGCGGGGGTCAAGAGACCCAGTACTTC.

J is TRBJ1-2 and V is TRBV12-3 or TRBV12-4; D may be TRBD1 (6 bases). The CDR3 is 13 amino acids. With 7 bases removed from V and 6 bases from J, the gap between germline ends came to 15 bases. The CDR3 DNA reads as TGTGCCAGCACCAAAGGGGGAGGGAATGGCTACACCTTC. It encodes CASTKGGGNGYTF.

The chain carries TRBV11-3 and TRBJ2-3, with a weak D call TRBD2 (6 bases). The V end was cut by 1 base, the J end by 0 bases, with 11 bases between. The CDR3 consists of 16 residues. Germline V CDR1 and CDR2: SGHNT, YENEEA. The CDR3 loop is CASSLAPGASTDTQYF. The CDR3 DNA reads as TGTGCCAGCAGCTTAGCCCCGGGAGCTAGCACAGATACGCAGTATTTT.

This clone was detected a few times. The chain links TRBV5-1 to TRBJ1-1; TRBD1 matches at 7 bases. CDR3 size: 14 residues. Germline lookup yields CDR1 SGHRS and CDR2 YFSETQ. Trimming cost V 6 bases and J 4 bases; bases outside gene matches: 9. The CDR3 DNA reads TGCGCCAGCAACGAACGGACAGGTAGCACTGAAGCTTTCTTT. Its translation is CASNERTGSTEAFF. The whole variable domain, remainder taken from reference TRBV5-1 and TRBJ1-1, is KAGVTQTPRYLIKTRGQQVTLSCSPISGHRSVSWYQQTPGQGLQFLFEYFSETQRNKGNFPGRFSGRQFSNSRSEMNVSTLELGDSALYLCASNERTGSTEAFFGQGTRLTVV.

Points on this clone: Other DNA sequences in this specimen translate into the identical CDR3. The chain employs TRBV6-5 and TRBJ1-5; D is unclear. There are 13 residues in the CDR3. The ends were cut back, 3 bases at V and 3 bases at J, with 6 bases in the middle. CDR1 is MNHEY, CDR2 SVGAGI, per germline. For the CDR3, the DNA is TGTGCCAGCAGTTATAGTACCAATCAGCCCCAGCATTTT. Translating gives CASSYSTNQPQHF.

This chain links TRBV7-2 with TRBJ2-7, with 7 positions matching TRBD1. Germline CDR1 SGHTA, CDR2 FQGNSA. This CDR3 is built from 15 residues. The ends lost 3 bases at V and 0 bases at J; junction bases unmatched: 5. CDR3 sequence reads: CASSFDRDLSYEQYV. In nucleotides, the CDR3 is TGTGCCAGCAGCTTTGACAGGGATCTCTCCTACGAGCAGTACGTC.

The rearrangement uses TRBV11-3 and TRBJ2-7; D is ambiguous. The germline CDR1 and CDR2 sequences are SGHNT and YENEEA. The V end was cut by 0 bases, the J end by 3 bases, with 6 bases between. The CDR3 sequence is 13 residues long. CDR3 nucleotide sequence: TGTGCCAGCAGCTTAGAGCTAGACTACGAGCAGTACTTC. This gives the protein CASSLELDYEQYF.

The chain is built from TRBV2 and TRBJ1-1, with D tentatively TRBD1 (5 bases). The CDR3 has 14 amino acids. The V gene lost 6 bases and the J gene lost 0 bases, with 11 bases spanning the gap. Germline assignment: CDR1 SNHLY and CDR2 FYNNEI. The CDR3 bases are TGTGCCAGCAGAGTGACAGACTTGAACACTGAAGCTTTCTTT. Its protein product is CASRVTDLNTEAFF. Drawing the rest from reference TRBV2 and TRBJ1-1, the complete variable domain is EPEVTQTPSHQVTQMGQEVILRCVPISNHLYFYWYRQILGQKVEFLVSFYNNEISEKSEIFDDQFSVERPDGSNFTLKIRSTKLEDSAMYFCASRVTDLNTEAFFGQGTRLTVV.

This chain joins TRBV2 and TRBJ1-2; the D gene is possibly TRBD1 (5 bases). CDR1 is SNHLY, CDR2 FYNNEI, per germline. V lost 5 bases to trimming and J lost 6 bases, with 13 bases between them. CDR3 size: 13 residues. The CDR3 DNA reads as TGTGCCAGCAGTCAAAACTTCAGGGATGGCTACACCTTC. Translation: CASSQNFRDGYTF. Using reference TRBV2 and TRBJ1-2 for the parts outside the CDR3, the full variable domain is EPEVTQTPSHQVTQMGQEVILRCVPISNHLYFYWYRQILGQKVEFLVSFYNNEISEKSEIFDDQFSVERPDGSNFTLKIRSTKLEDSAMYFCASSQNFRDGYTFGSGTRLTVV.